A single sample is the source of the 28 T cell receptor beta chains below, sequenced in a study of vaccination and CD4 T cells after COVID-19. Sequencing of DNA taken from cultured CD4+ T cells relied on the Oncomine TCR Beta short-read assay. Using its own MiXCR run on the PCR reads, TCRdb lists one record per CDR3 protein. The sample carries 25,000 or so distinct CDR3 sequences, roughly 42% recorded once. The antigens for these receptors are not known. Treatment in this sample: roughly 10-day PBMC culture with coronavirus spike peptide pools or control peptides (ViraFEST assay). The sequenced sample was CD4+ T cells from blood, cultured in vitro. The receptor source for this set is a human donor who had recovered from COVID-19.

The chain joins TRBV6-5 to TRBJ1-1; the D is unclear. There are 14 residues in the CDR3. Germline CDR1 and CDR2: MNHEY and SVGAGI. Trimming took 0 bases from V and 5 from J, leaving 10 bases between them. The CDR3 coding sequence is TGTGCCAGCAGTTACTCGTCAGGTTCTACTGAAGCTTTCTTT. Protein: CASSYSSGSTEAFF.

This clonotype was recorded a few times. This chain uses TRBV6-1 with TRBJ2-5; 8 bases map to TRBD2. This CDR3 contains 16 residues. The junction had 10 bases not matched to a gene; V was cut back by 7 bases and J by 0 bases. Germline values: CDR1 MNHNS, CDR2 SASEGT. As DNA, the CDR3 is TGTGCCAGCATGCCTGGACTAGCTTTCTACCAAGAGACCCAGTACTTC. This sequence encodes CASMPGLAFYQETQYF.

This chain joins TRBV6-1 and TRBJ2-6, with D possibly TRBD1 on 6 matching bases. V was clipped by 5 bases and J by 4 bases, with 18 bases between them. Germline V CDR1 and CDR2: MNHNS, SASEGT. The CDR3 sequence is 17 residues long. CDR3 nucleotide sequence: TGTGCCAGCAGTAAATCGGTTTGGGGGCTGGGGGCCAACGTCCTGACTTTC. Translating gives CASSKSVWGLGANVLTF.

The rearrangement uses TRBV7-2 and TRBJ2-3, with D tentatively TRBD2 (5 bases). The CDR3 extends over 15 amino acids. Germline loops: CDR1 SGHTA, CDR2 FQGNSA. V lost 5 bases, J lost 3 bases, and 15 bases lay in between. The CDR3 protein is CASSPRTGRTDTQYF. The CDR3 DNA follows: TGTGCCAGCAGCCCCCGGACTGGCAGAACAGATACGCAGTATTTT.

The V and J genes are TRBV4-3 and TRBJ2-7; TRBD1 agrees at 8 bases. J lost 2 bases, V lost 2 bases, and 5 bases had no gene match. CDR3 size: 15 residues. Germline assignment: CDR1 LGHNA and CDR2 YSLEER. CDR3 nucleotides: TGCGCCAGCAGCCAACAGACAGGGGCTCCCTACGAGCAGTACTTC. It is translated as CASSQQTGAPYEQYF.

The chain combines TRBV24-1 with TRBJ2-3; 12 bases fit TRBD1. This CDR3 comprises 17 residues. J lost 2 bases, V lost 5 bases, and 7 bases had no gene match. Germline CDR1 and CDR2: KGHDR and SFDVKD. CDR3 in DNA: TGTGCCACCAGTGTTACGGGACAGGGGGCCCACACAGATACGCAGTATTTT. The encoded protein is CATSVTGQGAHTDTQYF.

J is TRBJ2-2 and V is TRBV7-6; D may be TRBD1 (5 bases). V lost 5 bases, J lost 7 bases, and 20 bases lay in between. The CDR3 is 16 residues long. CDR1 and CDR2 (germline): SGHVS, FNYEAQ. The CDR3 DNA sequence: TGTGCCAGCAGCCCAAAACTGCGGCAGGGTCACGGGGAGCTGTTTTTT. Protein: CASSPKLRQGHGELFF.

V and J are TRBV6-1 and TRBJ1-6; 7 positions agree with TRBD1. Germline-derived CDR1 and CDR2 are MNHNS and SASEGT. V shed 8 bases and J 8 bases; nucleotides not matched to a gene: 3. This CDR3 is 12 amino acids long. The CDR3 DNA reads as TGTGCCAGCGGCAGGGGGGATTCACCCCTCCACTTT. Protein: CASGRGDSPLHF.

The chain has TRBV27 and TRBJ1-1; no reliable D call. There are 14 residues in the CDR3. CDR1 is MNHEY, CDR2 SMNVEV, per germline (reference sequence). V lost 5 bases, J lost 1 base, and 11 bases lay in between. DNA of the CDR3: TGTGCCAGCAGTCTTTTTCGAGGGAACACTGAAGCTTTCTTT. Amino acids: CASSLFRGNTEAFF.

This clonotype was detected only a few times. The chain has TRBV6-5 and TRBJ2-2; no definite D call. Germline CDR1 reads MNHEY; CDR2 reads SVGAGI. V gave up 0 bases and J gave up 4 bases, with 6 bases separating them. CDR3 length equals 14 residues. CDR3 nucleotides: TGTGCCAGCAGTTACTCTCAGGTCACCGGGGAGCTGTTTTTT. As protein: CASSYSQVTGELFF.

There are a few counts of this clonotype. This chain joins TRBV20-1 and TRBJ2-3; TRBD2 matches 7 bases. The germline V gene encodes CDR1 DFQATT and CDR2 SNEGSKA (reference sequence). This CDR3 comprises 14 residues. The V and J ends lost 6 bases and 1 base, in that order; junction bases with no gene match: 7. CDR3 residues: CSARTRSGTDTQYF. In DNA form, the CDR3 reads TGCAGTGCAAGGACTAGATCTGGCACAGATACGCAGTATTTT.

In this sample, this clonotype is medium-sized (0.01 to 0.1%). The V call is TRBV6-5, the J call TRBJ1-2; D is unclear. The CDR3 is 13 amino acids. Germline lookup yields CDR1 MNHEY and CDR2 SVGAGI. V was clipped by 0 bases and J by 8 bases, with 10 bases between them. CDR3 coding DNA: TGTGCCAGCAGTTACTCGAAAGGTACCGGCTACACCTTC. Amino acids: CASSYSKGTGYTF.

This clonotype was detected a few times. The DNA for the CDR3 is TGTGCCAGCTCACCAACCACGGTCAGTTACGGGGAAGCTTTCTTT. This sequence encodes CASSPTTVSYGEAFF. The chain combines TRBV18 with TRBJ1-1; no firm D call. The V gene lost 2 bases and the J gene lost 8 bases, with 18 bases spanning the gap. CDR3 length: 15 amino acids. The germline V gene encodes CDR1 KGHSH and CDR2 LQKENI.

This chain uses TRBV11-2 with TRBJ2-1; TRBD2 might be the D (6 bases). The CDR3 runs to 14 residues. Germline-derived CDR1 and CDR2 are SGHAT and FQNNGV. The V end lost 5 bases, the J end lost 3 bases, and 11 bases lay between the germline ends. Written as DNA, the CDR3 is TGTGCCAGCAGCCTCGTGGGGGGCTACAATGAGCAGTTCTTC. Translating gives CASSLVGGYNEQFF.

There are a few counts of this clonotype. This chain links TRBV20-1 with TRBJ1-2; D unresolved. This CDR3 comprises 15 residues. Germline lookup yields CDR1 DFQATT and CDR2 SNEGSKA (reference sequence). Deletions cut 0 bases from V and 6 bases from J, with 17 bases between. The CDR3 reads CSARDLGGLRDGYTF. CDR3 bases: TGCAGTGCTAGAGATTTGGGCGGGCTGAGAGATGGCTACACCTTC.

Only a few counts were recorded for this clonotype. The chain is built from TRBV20-1 and TRBJ1-5, with D uncertain. From germline, CDR1 is DFQATT and CDR2 SNEGSKA (reference sequence). V gave up 1 base and J gave up 3 bases, with 13 bases separating them. This CDR3 is 15 amino acids long. CDR3 DNA: TGCAGTGCTAGAGGTACGGCAGGCAACAATCAGCCCCAGCATTTT. Amino acid sequence: CSARGTAGNNQPQHF.

V usage is TRBV5-1 and J usage is TRBJ1-6; 7 bases map to TRBD1. J gave up 9 bases and V 2 bases, and 8 bases lay outside the gene matches. CDR1 is SGHRS and CDR2 is YFSETQ in the germline V gene. The CDR3 spans 15 residues. The CDR3 spells CASSLGDRDFSPLHF. CDR3 DNA: TGCGCCAGCAGCTTAGGCGACAGGGACTTTTCACCCCTCCACTTT.

CDR3 bases: TGCGCCAGCAGCTTGGCCCTAGCGACGGATGAGCAGTTCTTC. Encoded protein: CASSLALATDEQFF. This chain connects TRBV5-1 to TRBJ2-1, with D possibly matching TRBD2 (6 bases). Deletions cut 0 bases from V and 8 bases from J, with 12 bases between. This CDR3 region has 14 residues. CDR1 is SGHRS and CDR2 is YFSETQ in the germline V gene.

The rearrangement links TRBV29-1 to TRBJ2-5; TRBD1 matches 10 bases. The CDR3 runs 13 residues. After removal of 8 bases from V and 5 bases from J, the junction contained 8 bases not matched to a gene. The germline V gene has CDR1 SQVTM and CDR2 ANQGSEA. The DNA of the CDR3 is TGCAGCTCTCGACAGGGGGCGAGGGAGACCCAGTACTTC. This gives the protein CSSRQGARETQYF.

The chain joins TRBV12-3 or TRBV12-4 to TRBJ2-7, with TRBD1 identical over 7 bases. This CDR3 has 11 amino acids. With 4 bases clipped from V and 9 bases from J, the junction kept 3 bases outside the gene matches. CDR3 residues: CASSSRTGQYF. The CDR3 DNA reads TGTGCCAGCAGTTCCCGGACAGGGCAGTACTTC.

This clonotype was counted only a few times. The chain links TRBV19 to TRBJ1-5, with unresolved D. CDR1 is LNHDA, CDR2 SQIVND, per germline (reference sequence). CDR3 length: 15 amino acids. The V end was cut by 1 base, the J end by 0 bases, with 7 bases between. CDR3 amino acids: CASSIATTSNQPQHF. DNA for the CDR3: TGTGCCAGTAGTATAGCGACAACTAGCAATCAGCCCCAGCATTTT.

This clonotype showed up just a few times. The chain couples TRBV6-1 to TRBJ2-3; D might be TRBD1 (6 bases). CDR1 and CDR2 from the germline V gene are MNHNS and SASEGT. V lost 10 bases to trimming and J lost 2 bases, with 13 bases between them. The CDR3 length is 13 residues. The CDR3 loop is CATRGTFTDTQYF. CDR3 nucleotides: TGTGCCACCAGGGGCACCTTCACAGATACGCAGTATTTT.

This clonotype was recorded a few times. The J gene is TRBJ1-6, the V gene TRBV20-1, with TRBD1 matching over 7 bases. V dropped 4 bases and J dropped 9; count of bases not matched to a gene: 15. Germline CDR1 DFQATT, CDR2 SNEGSKA (reference sequence). CDR3 size: 16 residues. DNA of the CDR3: TGCAGTGCTAAGAGGGGACAGCGGGCCTATGGTTCACCCCTCCACTTT. Translated: CSAKRGQRAYGSPLHF.

This clonotype was found once. This chain joins TRBV7-9 and TRBJ1-5; D not resolved. The length of the CDR3 is 13 residues. V was clipped by 3 bases and J by 5 bases, with 8 bases between them. Germline V lookup: CDR1 SEHNR, CDR2 FQNEAQ (reference sequence). DNA for the CDR3: TGTGCCAGCAGCTTCCGAGGCGATCAGCCCCAGCATTTT. As protein: CASSFRGDQPQHF.

V is TRBV6-1 and J is TRBJ2-1, with TRBD1 as a possible D gene (5 bases). This CDR3 comprises 14 residues. Trimming stripped 7 bases from V and 5 bases from J, with 15 bases between. Germline lookup yields CDR1 MNHNS and CDR2 SASEGT. Here the CDR3 reads CASTMWQGNNEQFF. The CDR3 DNA is TGTGCCAGCACTATGTGGCAGGGAAACAATGAGCAGTTCTTC.

This clonotype came up a few times. The V gene is TRBV20-1, the J gene TRBJ2-3; 11 positions match TRBD2. Germline V gene data show CDR1 as DFQATT and CDR2 as SNEGSKA (reference sequence). V was pared by 2 bases and J by 2 bases, with 6 bases of the junction left unmatched. The CDR3 is 16 residues long. CDR3 bases: TGCAGTGCTAGAACTAGCGGGGGCCATACCACAGATACGCAGTATTTT. Translating it yields CSARTSGGHTTDTQYF.

The chain employs TRBV5-1 and TRBJ2-1; 8 nucleotides align to TRBD2. Trimming removed 4 bases from V and 4 bases from J; junction bases left unmatched: 10. Germline V gene lookup returns CDR1 SGHRS and CDR2 YFSETQ. The CDR3 loop spans 16 amino acids. The CDR3, as DNA: TGCGCCAGCAGCACGGGAGGGGTTGGGGATTACAATGAGCAGTTCTTC. Protein sequence: CASSTGGVGDYNEQFF.

This clonotype was observed a handful of times. The chain recombines TRBV10-3 with TRBJ1-2; TRBD1 is a possible D gene (5 bases). Germline loops: CDR1 ENHRY, CDR2 SYGVKD. Deletions cut 5 bases from V and 8 bases from J, with 15 bases between. This CDR3 has 13 amino acids. The CDR3 sequence: CAISQGEYGGYTF. DNA of the CDR3: TGTGCCATCAGTCAAGGGGAATACGGCGGCTACACCTTC.